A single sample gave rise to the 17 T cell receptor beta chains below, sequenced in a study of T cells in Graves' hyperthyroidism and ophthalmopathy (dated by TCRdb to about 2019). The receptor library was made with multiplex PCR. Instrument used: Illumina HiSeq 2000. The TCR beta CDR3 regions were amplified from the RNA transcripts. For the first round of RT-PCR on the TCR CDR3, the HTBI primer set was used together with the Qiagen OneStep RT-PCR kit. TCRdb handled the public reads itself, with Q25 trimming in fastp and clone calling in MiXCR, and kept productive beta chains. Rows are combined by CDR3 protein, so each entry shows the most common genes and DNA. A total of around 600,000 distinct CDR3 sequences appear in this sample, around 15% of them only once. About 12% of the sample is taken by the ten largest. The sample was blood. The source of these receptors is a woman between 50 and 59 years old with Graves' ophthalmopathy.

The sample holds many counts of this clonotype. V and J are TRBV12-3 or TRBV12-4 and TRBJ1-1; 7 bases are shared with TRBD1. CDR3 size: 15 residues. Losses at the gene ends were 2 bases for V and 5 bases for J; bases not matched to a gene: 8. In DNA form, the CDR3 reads TGTGCCAGCAGTTTACAGGGGGGCGGGGGGACTGAAGCTTTCTTT. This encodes CASSLQGGGGTEAFF.

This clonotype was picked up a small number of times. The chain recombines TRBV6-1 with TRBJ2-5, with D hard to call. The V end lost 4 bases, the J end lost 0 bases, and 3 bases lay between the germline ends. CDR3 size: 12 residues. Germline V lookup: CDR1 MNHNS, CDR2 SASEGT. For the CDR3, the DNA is TGTGCCAGCAGTGGGTACCAAGAGACCCAGTACTTC. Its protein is CASSGYQETQYF.

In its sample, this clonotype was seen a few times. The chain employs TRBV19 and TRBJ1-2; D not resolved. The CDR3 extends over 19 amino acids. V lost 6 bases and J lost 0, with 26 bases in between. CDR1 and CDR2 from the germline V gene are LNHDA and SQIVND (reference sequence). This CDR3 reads CASRAPGFRRRSPNYGYTF. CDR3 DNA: TGTGCCAGTAGAGCACCCGGATTTCGGCGGAGGAGCCCTAACTATGGCTACACCTTC.

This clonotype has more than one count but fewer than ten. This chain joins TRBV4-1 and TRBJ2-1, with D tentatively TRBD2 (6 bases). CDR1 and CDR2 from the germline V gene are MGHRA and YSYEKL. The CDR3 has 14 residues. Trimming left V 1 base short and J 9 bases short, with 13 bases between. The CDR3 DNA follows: TGCGCCAGCAGCCAAGCTGAAGCGGGCAGTGAGCAGTTCTTC. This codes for CASSQAEAGSEQFF.

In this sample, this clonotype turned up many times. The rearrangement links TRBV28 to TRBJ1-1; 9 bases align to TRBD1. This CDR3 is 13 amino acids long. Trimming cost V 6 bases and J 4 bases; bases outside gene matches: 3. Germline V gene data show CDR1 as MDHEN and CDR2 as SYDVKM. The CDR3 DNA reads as TGTGCCAGCAGAGAGGACAGGGGCACTGAAGCTTTCTTT. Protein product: CASREDRGTEAFF.

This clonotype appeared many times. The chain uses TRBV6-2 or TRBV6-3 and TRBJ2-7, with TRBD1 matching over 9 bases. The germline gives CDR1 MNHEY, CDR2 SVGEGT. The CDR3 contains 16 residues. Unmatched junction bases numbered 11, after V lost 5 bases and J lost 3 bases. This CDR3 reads CASSRTRQGVNYEQYF. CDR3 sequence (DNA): TGTGCCAGCAGTCGAACCCGACAGGGGGTCAACTACGAGCAGTACTTC.

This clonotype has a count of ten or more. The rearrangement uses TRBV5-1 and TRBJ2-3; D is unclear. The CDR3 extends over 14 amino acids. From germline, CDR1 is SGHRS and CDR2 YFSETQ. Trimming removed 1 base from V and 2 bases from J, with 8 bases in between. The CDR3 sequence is CASSLKSDTDTQYF. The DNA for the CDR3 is TGCGCCAGCAGCTTGAAGTCAGACACAGATACGCAGTATTTT.

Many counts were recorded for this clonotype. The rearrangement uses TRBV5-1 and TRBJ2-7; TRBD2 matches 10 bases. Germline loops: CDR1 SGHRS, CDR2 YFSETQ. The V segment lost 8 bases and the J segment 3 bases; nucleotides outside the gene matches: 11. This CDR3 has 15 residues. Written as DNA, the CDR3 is TGCGCCAGTACCTCCATAACTAGCGGGGTCTACGAGCAGTACTTC. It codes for CASTSITSGVYEQYF.

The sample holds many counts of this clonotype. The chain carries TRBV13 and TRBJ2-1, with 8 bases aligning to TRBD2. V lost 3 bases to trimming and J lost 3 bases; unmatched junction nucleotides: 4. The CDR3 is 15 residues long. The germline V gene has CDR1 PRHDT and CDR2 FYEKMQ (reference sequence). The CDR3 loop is CASSFRLASYNEQFF. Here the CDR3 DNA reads TGTGCCAGCAGCTTTCGACTAGCGAGCTACAATGAGCAGTTCTTC.

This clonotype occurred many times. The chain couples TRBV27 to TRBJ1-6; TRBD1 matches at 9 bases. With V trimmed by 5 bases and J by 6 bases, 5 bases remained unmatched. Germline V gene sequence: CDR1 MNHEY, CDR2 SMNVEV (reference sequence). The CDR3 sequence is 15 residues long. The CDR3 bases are TGTGCCAGCAGTCTCGGGACAGGGTTTAATTCACCCCTCCACTTT. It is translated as CASSLGTGFNSPLHF.

This chain's CDR3 is CASSLVAGNSYNEQFF. CDR3 DNA sequence: TGCGCCAGCAGCTTGGTGGCAGGGAACTCCTACAATGAGCAGTTCTTC. The gene calls are TRBV5-1 and TRBJ2-1; possible D gene TRBD1, 5 bases. Trimming left V 0 bases short and J 0 bases short, with 10 bases between. Per germline, CDR1 SGHRS and CDR2 YFSETQ. The CDR3 spans 16 residues.

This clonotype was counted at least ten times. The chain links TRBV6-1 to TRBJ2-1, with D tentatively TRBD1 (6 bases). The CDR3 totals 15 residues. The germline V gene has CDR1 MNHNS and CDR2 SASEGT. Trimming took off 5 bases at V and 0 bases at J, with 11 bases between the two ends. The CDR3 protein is CASSNGQSSYNEQFF. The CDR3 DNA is TGTGCCAGCAGTAATGGACAGAGCTCCTACAATGAGCAGTTCTTC.

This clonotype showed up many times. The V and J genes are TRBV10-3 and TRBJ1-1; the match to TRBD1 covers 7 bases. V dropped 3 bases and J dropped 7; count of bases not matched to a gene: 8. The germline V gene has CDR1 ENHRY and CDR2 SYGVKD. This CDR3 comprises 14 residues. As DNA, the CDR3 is TGTGCCATCAGTGACGGGAACAGGGGCCGTGAAGCTTTCTTT. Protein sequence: CAISDGNRGREAFF.

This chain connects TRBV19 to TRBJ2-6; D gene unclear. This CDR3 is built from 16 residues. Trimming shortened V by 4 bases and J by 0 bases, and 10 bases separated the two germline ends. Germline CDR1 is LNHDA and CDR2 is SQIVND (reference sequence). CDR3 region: CASSKHTLSGANVLTF. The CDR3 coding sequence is TGTGCCAGTAGTAAGCACACGCTCTCTGGGGCCAACGTCCTGACTTTC.

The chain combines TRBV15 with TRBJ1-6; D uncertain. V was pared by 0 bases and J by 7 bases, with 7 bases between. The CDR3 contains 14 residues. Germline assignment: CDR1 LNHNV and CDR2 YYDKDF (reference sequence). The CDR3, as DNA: TGTGCCACCAGCAGAGATTTGGAGAATTCACCCCTCCACTTT. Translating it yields CATSRDLENSPLHF.

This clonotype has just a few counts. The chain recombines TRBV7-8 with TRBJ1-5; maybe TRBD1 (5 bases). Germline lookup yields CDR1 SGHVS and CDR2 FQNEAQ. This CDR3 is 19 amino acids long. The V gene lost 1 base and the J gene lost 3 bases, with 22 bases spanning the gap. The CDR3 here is CASSLVFRRGEFINQPQHF. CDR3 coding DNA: TGTGCCAGCAGCTTAGTTTTCCGGCGGGGGGAGTTCATCAATCAGCCCCAGCATTTT.

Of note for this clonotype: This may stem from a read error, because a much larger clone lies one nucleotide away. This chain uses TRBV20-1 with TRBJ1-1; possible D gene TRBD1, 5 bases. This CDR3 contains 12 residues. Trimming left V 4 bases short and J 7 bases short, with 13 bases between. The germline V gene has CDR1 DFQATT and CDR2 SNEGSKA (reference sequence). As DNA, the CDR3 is TGCAGTGCTATCCTGGGACGGCTTGAAGCTTTCTTT. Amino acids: CSAILGRLEAFF.